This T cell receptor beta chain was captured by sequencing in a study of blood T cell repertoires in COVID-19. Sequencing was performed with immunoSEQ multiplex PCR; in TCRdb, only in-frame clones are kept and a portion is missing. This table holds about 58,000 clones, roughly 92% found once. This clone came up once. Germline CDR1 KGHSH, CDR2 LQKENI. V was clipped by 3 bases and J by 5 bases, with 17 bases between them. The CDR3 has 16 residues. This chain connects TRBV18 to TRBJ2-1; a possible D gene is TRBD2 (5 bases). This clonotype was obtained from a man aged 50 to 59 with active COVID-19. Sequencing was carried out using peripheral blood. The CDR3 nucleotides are TGTGCCAGCTCACCCACCCTGCGCGGAGGACACAATGAGCAGTTCTTC. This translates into CASSPTLRGGHNEQFF.